This TCR beta chain was obtained from a study of cytomegalovirus exposure and HLA in healthy donors. As for the study in general: For the approximately 420 genotyped donors, roughly 80% fell within the Caucasian-associated ancestry cluster. Study outcomes and limitations: The records held CMV serostatus as the only immune exposure information. Rates of TCR association differed by HLA locus in a later analysis, with DRB1 highest and HLA-C lowest. The CMV antigen specificity of a few CMV-associated chains was confirmed through in vitro analysis.

Points on this clone: Its antigen remains unidentified.

The PCR made use of 60 Vbeta and 13 Jbeta primers. Here immunoSEQ multiplex PCR was the method, and the copy in TCRdb shows in-frame clones only, minus some. Altogether around 130,000 clones are present, under 90% being singletons, with the ten largest covering roughly 4.2%. Germline assignment: CDR1 MNHEY and CDR2 SVGAGI. V lost 5 bases and J 2 bases, leaving 10 bases between the germline ends. This CDR3 comprises 15 residues. The origin of this receptor is a woman in her 40s in good health and CMV-seronegative. Sequencing input: PBMCs. This chain connects TRBV6-5 to TRBJ2-6, with D tentatively TRBD1 (7 bases). The CDR3: CASSQGGTGANVLTF. The DNA for the CDR3 is TGTGCCAGCAGTCAGGGGGGTACTGGGGCCAACGTCCTGACTTTC.